The rows below give T cell receptor beta chains drawn from one sample of a study of blood T cell repertoires in COVID-19. This table comes from immunoSEQ multiplex PCR, and its TCRdb copy is limited to in-frame clones, with some not included. Counted here are a few hundred thousand clones, 85% to 90% occurring once; the ten biggest clones make up 2.2%. The material sequenced was peripheral blood. The source of these receptors is a woman aged 50 to 60 with acute or convalescent COVID-19. Both conserved end residues are part of each CDR3. Each record gives: J gene, clone size, D gene, V gene, CDR3 length, CDR3 DNA, CDR3 protein. A D gene is named only where the DNA matches it firmly. Not every row has a clone size; where given, it reads once, few, many or a size class.

TRBJ2-7 NA NA TRBV27 13 TGTGCCAGCAGTCGCCGGAGGACAGACGAGCAGTACTTC CASSRRRTDEQYF
TRBJ1-1 NA TRBD1 TRBV5-1 14 TGCGCCAGCAGCGCGGAACAGGGGCGGACTGAAGCTTTCTTT CASSAEQGRTEAFF
TRBJ2-2 NA NA TRBV19 16 TGTGCCAGTAGTATGCCGCAGTGGGGAGGTACCGGGGAGCTGTTTTTT CASSMPQWGGTGELFF
TRBJ2-1 NA TRBD2 TRBV13 12 TGTGCCAGCAGTGACCCGGGGGGGCGGCAGTTCTTC CASSDPGGRQFF
TRBJ2-1 NA TRBD2 TRBV15 21 TGTGCCACCAGCAGAGAAACCTCCGGGACTAGCGGGAGAGTACTTGATAATGAGCAGTTCTTC CATSRETSGTSGRVLDNEQFF
TRBJ1-1 NA NA TRBV19 16 TGTGCCAGTAGTATTTTCCGCGGGCGGCCGAACACTGAAGCTTTCTTT CASSIFRGRPNTEAFF
TRBJ2-7 NA TRBD2 TRBV11-3 15 TGTGCCAGCAGCCGAGGACTAGCGGGAGCGAACGAGCAGTACTTC CASSRGLAGANEQYF
TRBJ2-7 NA NA TRBV11-3 14 TGTGCCAGCAGCTTGCGCTCACTAAACTACGAGCAGTACTTC CASSLRSLNYEQYF
TRBJ2-7 NA TRBD1 TRBV30 12 TGTGCCTACGGGACAGAAACCTACGAGCAGTACTTC CAYGTETYEQYF
TRBJ2-7 NA TRBD1 TRBV4-2 14 TGTGCCAGCAGCCCCGGGACAGGGGTTTTTGAGCAGTACTTC CASSPGTGVFEQYF
TRBJ2-7 once NA TRBV5-1 15 TGCGCCAGCAGCTTGGAGTTGCGGGGGCCCTACGAGCAGTACTTC CASSLELRGPYEQYF
TRBJ2-1 NA NA TRBV11-2 15 TGTGCCAGCAGCCTAGGGACTTTCCCCAATGGGGAGCAGTTCTTC CASSLGTFPNGEQFF
TRBJ1-5 few TRBD1 TRBV5-1 14 TGCGCCAGCAGCCTGACAGGGGGCGGTCAGCCCCAGCATTTT CASSLTGGGQPQHF
TRBJ1-2 NA NA TRBV28 11 TGTGCCAGCAGTTCTACGAGAAGCTACACCTTC CASSSTRSYTF
TRBJ1-1 once NA TRBV11-1 14 TGTGCCAGCAGCTTTGCGGGTTCCGGCACTGAAGCTTTCTTT CASSFAGSGTEAFF
TRBJ2-3 NA TRBD2 TRBV19 15 TGTGCCAGTAGTACCCTAGCGGGGGGCACAGATACGCAGTATTTT CASSTLAGGTDTQYF
TRBJ2-7 NA NA TRBV5-6 14 TGTGCCAGCAGCACTCAACAGGGCCCCTACGAGCAGTACTTC CASSTQQGPYEQYF
TRBJ1-5 NA TRBD1 TRBV7-8 14 TGTGCCAGCAGTTTTACAGGGGGGGACCAGCCCCAGCATTTT CASSFTGGDQPQHF
TRBJ1-5 NA NA TRBV7-2 15 TGTGCCAGCAGCATTGGACAGTTTAGCAATCAGCCCCAGCATTTT CASSIGQFSNQPQHF
TRBJ1-1 NA NA TRBV5-1 14 TGCGCCAGCAGCTTGGCCGGGGAAAACACTGAAGCTTTCTTT CASSLAGENTEAFF
TRBJ2-7 NA TRBD2 TRBV19 15 TGTGCCAGTAGACCAGGGGTAGCGGGACCTTACGAGCAGTACTTC CASRPGVAGPYEQYF
TRBJ1-1 NA TRBD1 TRBV6-5 13 TGTGCCAGCAGTTCCCCGGGACAGACCGAAGCTTTCTTT CASSSPGQTEAFF
TRBJ1-1 NA TRBD1 TRBV12-5 14 TGTGCTAGTGGTTACGACAGGGACCTTAGTAAAGCTTTCTTT CASGYDRDLSKAFF
TRBJ2-2 NA TRBD2 TRBV6-5 15 TGTGCCAGCAGATTAGCGGGGGCCAACACCGGGGAGCTGTTTTTT CASRLAGANTGELFF
TRBJ1-1 few NA TRBV6-5 13 TGTGCCAGCAGTTCACTTATGAACACTGAAGCTTTCTTT CASSSLMNTEAFF
TRBJ1-2 NA NA TRBV19 16 TGTGCCAGTAGTATTGGGTCGGCGGAGTTCAACTATGGCTACACCTTC CASSIGSAEFNYGYTF
TRBJ2-7 NA NA TRBV7-2 11 TGTGCCAGCAGCTTAGCGGCCGAGCAGTACTTC CASSLAAEQYF
TRBJ2-6 NA NA TRBV2 12 TGTGCCAGCTCAATTGGGGCCAACGTCCTGACTTTC CASSIGANVLTF
TRBJ2-7 NA TRBD2 TRBV6-2/TRBV6-3 15 TGTGCCAGCAGTGCTCCTGTAGCGGGCCCAAGCGGGCAGTACTTC CASSAPVAGPSGQYF
TRBJ1-3 NA NA TRBV7-2 14 TGTGCCAGCAGCTTGGGCACATCTGGAAACACCATATATTTT CASSLGTSGNTIYF
TRBJ2-5 NA TRBD2 TRBV15 15 TGTGCCACCAGCAGAGAACTAGCGGGGGCACAGACCCAGTACTTC CATSRELAGAQTQYF
TRBJ1-2 NA NA TRBV5-1 17 TGCGCCAGCAGCTTGGGCAGGGGTGGTGAGGGAGAGGATGGCTACACCTTC CASSLGRGGEGEDGYTF
TRBJ2-7 NA NA TRBV11-2 12 TGTGCCAGCAGCTCCCAGGGATACGAGCAGTACTTC CASSSQGYEQYF
TRBJ1-5 NA TRBD1 TRBV6-2/TRBV6-3 15 TGTGCCAGCAGCCTCACGACAGGGCCCTATCAGCCCCAGCATTTT CASSLTTGPYQPQHF
TRBJ2-2 NA NA TRBV5-4 16 TGTGCCAGCAGCTTGGCGGGGGTCCCTCGACCCGGGGAGCTGTTTTTT CASSLAGVPRPGELFF
TRBJ2-2 NA NA TRBV19 16 TGTGCCAGTAGTATAGGTAGCTCCGGAACGGCCGGGGAGCTGTTTTTT CASSIGSSGTAGELFF
TRBJ1-1 NA NA TRBV6-2/TRBV6-3 14 TGTGCCAGCAGTTTCAGGGTTTTGGGCACTGAAGCTTTCTTT CASSFRVLGTEAFF
TRBJ2-1 NA TRBD2 TRBV5-1 15 TGCGCCAGCAGCTCGGGACTAGCGGGAAGGAATGAGCAGTTCTTC CASSSGLAGRNEQFF
TRBJ2-6 NA TRBD1 TRBV5-1 17 TGCGCCAGCAGCACCTTGACAGGGTTTTCTGGGGCCAACGTCCTGACTTTC CASSTLTGFSGANVLTF
TRBJ2-3 NA TRBD2 TRBV5-1 15 TGCGCCAGCAGCTTATCTAGCGGGGTCGCAGATACGCAGTATTTT CASSLSSGVADTQYF
TRBJ2-1 once NA TRBV6-5 14 TGTGCCAGCCGAAGGGGGGACAGCCCCAATGAGCAGTTCTTC CASRRGDSPNEQFF
TRBJ2-3 NA TRBD2 TRBV19 16 TGTGCCAGCCGAGATGAAGGCGGGAGGGCGTCAGATACGCAGTATTTT CASRDEGGRASDTQYF
TRBJ2-3 NA NA TRBV19 15 TGTGCCAGTAGTATCTGGACAGAGACCACAGATACGCAGTATTTT CASSIWTETTDTQYF
TRBJ2-1 once NA TRBV6-2/TRBV6-3 15 TGTGCCAGCAGTTACGGGCAGGGCATTTACAATGAGCAGTTCTTC CASSYGQGIYNEQFF
TRBJ1-5 NA NA TRBV5-4 15 TGTGCCAGCAGCAGGGGTGGGGAATCCTCTCAGCCCCAGCATTTT CASSRGGESSQPQHF
TRBJ1-6 NA NA TRBV13 12 TGTGCCAGCAGCGACACATTTTCACCCCTCCACTTT CASSDTFSPLHF
TRBJ1-2 NA NA TRBV5-5 13 TGTGCCAGCGCGGCAGGGAAGAACTATGGCTACACCTTC CASAAGKNYGYTF
TRBJ2-5 once NA TRBV19 13 TGTGCCAGTAGTAGGCAACAGACGGAGACCCAGTACTTC CASSRQQTETQYF